Listed here is a single TCR beta chain. The clone's antigen remains unknown. No much larger clone exists at a distance of one base, and base qualities are not known. The record originates from a study of shared clonotypes between healthy human individuals (dated by TCRdb to 2018 to 2021). Regarding the research as a whole: A few men and two women, aged 18 to 49 years, made up the cohort. For each donor, CD4 naive and CD4 memory were each run on three plates, CD8 naive on two plates, and CD8 memory on one plate. Blood TCR repertoires of a handful of healthy adults were deeply sequenced to estimate repertoire size and the extent of clonotype sharing between individuals. Leukapheresis yielded between about 0.9 and 10 billion PBMCs per donor. To increase sequencing depth and limit assay-specific biases, TCR repertoire library preparation and sequencing were carried out by different laboratories using diverse techniques. Study-wide findings and limitations: Sampling was limited to blood, and TCR repertoires in tissue likely differ from TCR repertoires in blood. Estimated clonotype richness was generally larger for naive than for memory subsets. Clonotypes shared by all four sorted-subset donors showed higher generation probabilities than non-shared clonotypes. Rarefaction of sorted-subset datasets indicated incomplete sequencing despite the large sequencing depth. The small number of donors limited the genetic and exposure-history diversity represented. Based on pairwise subsampling, the degree of clonotype sharing among donors was expected to be affected by sequencing depth. When a handful of donors were compared, the shared fraction of clonotypes was about 5.4% for naive CD4, around 4% for naive CD8, 2% to 2.5% for memory CD4, and about 0.36% for memory CD8.

A distance of 21 bases separates the germline ends of V and J, which lose 5 bases and 8 bases respectively. In the germline V gene (reference sequence), CDR1 corresponds to MNHEY and CDR2 to SMNVEV. The cysteine opens and the phenylalanine closes a CDR3 of 15 amino acids. Only the CDR3 DNA stays, 45 bases, in frame from base 1. TCR CDR3 regions were amplified from genomic DNA by multiplex PCR using the deep immunoSEQ assay. Genomic DNA extracted from each cell subset was distributed evenly over all wells of several immunoSEQ 96-well plates, and each plate served as one replicate. For sorted subsets, each replicate PCR was loaded with around 220 ng genomic DNA, equivalent to about 30,000 T cell genomes. Purified libraries were quantified with a Qubit 3.0 fluorometer, sized on a Bioanalyzer 2100, and re-quantified with the KAPA Library Quantification kit. A separate single-read 150-cycle Illumina NextSeq 550 flow cell was used to sequence each immunoSEQ 96-well plate. The authors' analysis ran thus. Because the immunoSEQ output held only junctional sequences and lacked quality scores, the filtering could not match the filtering applied to full-length reads. Sequences were annotated with PyIR, a Python wrapper for IgBLAST v1.9, and V/J genes and CDR3 were assigned using IMGT germline references. Reads with weak V/J assignments (E-value above 1e-6), missing CDR3, stop codons, out-of-frame junctions, or ambiguous translated residues were removed. A V3J clonotype was defined by an identical inferred V gene, J gene, and CDR3 amino acid sequence. The percentage overlap between two repertoires was calculated by dividing the number of shared unique clonotypes by the size of the smaller repertoire. Richness of each repertoire was evaluated using RTK rarefaction, the Chao1 estimator, and Recon v2.1 estimates of unobserved clonotypes. Generation probabilities were computed with OLGA for all TCRbeta clonotypes obtained by the gDNA method from a handful of donors. In its TCRdb copy, this immuneACCESS table keeps in-frame sequences only and misses some clones. Where compared with another copy, unresolved V genes explain less than half of these, and the others have no known cause. That table furnishes V, J and clone size, whereas the DNA furnished D and trimming. For this sample there are over 2 million clones; around 90% appear just once. The biggest ten clones account for around 0.35% of the sample.

The donors were healthy, HIV-negative adults who had no recently reported acute infections or vaccinations. Every donor was a Caucasian adult living in Nashville, Tennessee, USA. CD4+ T cells were enriched through magnetic negative selection, after which naive cells were positively selected on CD45RA and the remaining negative fraction served as the memory subset. Blood was obtained by leukapheresis, after which PBMCs were separated by Ficoll-Histopaque density gradient centrifugation and cryopreserved in liquid nitrogen vapor phase. Purity and quantity of every magnetically sorted T cell population were checked by analytical flow cytometry. Genomic DNA was isolated from every sorted fraction and measured by UV absorbance on a Nanodrop 2000c.

Specimen: naive CD4+ T cells from PBMCs. Per the publication, the cell subset or site label means: CD45RA+ positively selected. The chain employs TRBV27 and TRBJ1-2; the D gene is perhaps TRBD1, from 5 matching bases. The clonotype originates from a young man in good health. Some clones in this sample may be carry-over from other donors' samples. The CDR3 is CASSRGVGPLGGYTF. The nucleotides read TGTGCCAGCAGTCGGGGGGTGGGGCCCTTGGGCGGCTACACCTTC.